Below are 3 T cell receptor beta chains sequenced from a single sample in a study of T cell clusters in autoimmune cytopenias. Approximately 40,000 genome equivalents of blood DNA were amplified for TRB. TRB was amplified by touch-down multiplex PCR, primer pools A and B combined. TCRdb re-called the multiplex PCR reads and shows each CDR3 protein once, DNA omitted. Its clone listing holds about 11,000 distinct CDR3 sequences. This same sample was also part of a study on T cell repertoires in aging, cancer and after chemotherapy.

The sequenced sample was peripheral blood. These receptors all stem from a human donor in good health.

The chain has TRBV19 and TRBJ2-6; the TCRdb call, TRBD1, lacks DNA for checking. This CDR3 has 15 amino acids. Germline V gives CDR1 LNHDA, CDR2 SQIVND (reference sequence). Here the CDR3 reads CASSFGGTGANVLTF. The variable domain in full, with the rest retrieved from reference TRBV19 and TRBJ2-6, is DGGITQSPKYLFRKEGQNVTLSCEQNLNHDAMYWYRQDPGQGLRLIYYSQIVNDFQKGDIAEGYSVSREKKESFPLTVTSAQKNPTAFYLCASSFGGTGANVLTFGAGSRLTVL.

The CDR3 loop reads CASSYGGSGYTF. The chain recombines TRBV6-5 with TRBJ1-2; TCRdb calls TRBD1, which cannot be checked without DNA. The CDR3 has 12 residues. CDR1 and CDR2 from the germline V gene are MNHEY and SVGAGI.

Its frequency marks this clonotype as medium-sized. The genes are TRBV12-3 or TRBV12-4 and TRBJ2-5; checking the TCRdb D call of TRBD1 is not possible without DNA. The CDR3 is 15 residues long. The CDR3 loop reads CASSLGTGYQETQYF.